This T cell receptor beta chain derives from a study of OX40 agonist ivuxolimab in advanced cancers. Overall study findings and caveats: Doses of 0.1 to 3.0 mg/kg were accompanied by clonal expansion of CD4+ and CD8+ blood T cells by week 6.

Between the trimmed V and J ends, which lost 6 bases and 2 bases, there was a span of 7 bases. The CDR3 runs 12 residues. Germline V CDR1 and CDR2: SGHVS, FQNEAQ. Details on this clone: Its antigen is not known.

Assay: immunoSEQ multiplex PCR; the TCRdb copy retains only in-frame clones and omits some. In the table there are about 50,000 clones, around 85% of which are singletons. The specimen comprised CD4+ or CD8+ T cells sorted from blood, sampled in a trial of the OX40 agonist ivuxolimab. This sequence was found in an adult with an advanced solid tumor such as melanoma, head and neck, liver or kidney cancer. This chain uses TRBV7-8 with TRBJ2-5; D is ambiguous. CDR3 coding DNA: TGTGCCAGCAGTCGTGAACAAGAGACCCAGTACTTC. Its translation is CASSREQETQYF.